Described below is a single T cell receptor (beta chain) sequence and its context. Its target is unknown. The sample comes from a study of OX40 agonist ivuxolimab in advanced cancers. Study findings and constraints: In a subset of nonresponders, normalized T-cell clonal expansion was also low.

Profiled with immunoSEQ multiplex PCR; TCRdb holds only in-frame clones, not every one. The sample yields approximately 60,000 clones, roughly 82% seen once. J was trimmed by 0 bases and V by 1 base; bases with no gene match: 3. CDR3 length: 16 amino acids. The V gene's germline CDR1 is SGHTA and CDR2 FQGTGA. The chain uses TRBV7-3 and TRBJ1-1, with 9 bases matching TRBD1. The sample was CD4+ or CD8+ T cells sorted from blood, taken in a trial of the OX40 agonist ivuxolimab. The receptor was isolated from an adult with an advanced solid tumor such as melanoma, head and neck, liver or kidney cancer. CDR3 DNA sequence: TGTGCCAGCAGCTTAAAGGGACAGGGAATGAACACTGAAGCTTTCTTT. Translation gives CASSLKGQGMNTEAFF.